These 28 T cell receptor beta chains originate from one sample sequenced in a study of CD8 T cells in ankylosing spondylitis. Study results and caveats: In ankylosing spondylitis blood, a motif of roughly 8 highly homologous TCR beta variants appeared characteristic.

Each CDR3 protein gets one entry after TCRdb re-called the 5' RACE reads with MiXCR. The sample has 500,000 or so distinct CDR3 sequences, about 5% seen once. What these receptors recognize is not known. Material: blood, either unsorted or a sorted T cell fraction (not recorded which). The receptors shown here come from a male donor with ankylosing spondylitis.

This clonotype showed up many times. J is TRBJ2-2 and V is TRBV7-2; D is unresolved. V dropped 0 bases and J dropped 9 bases, with 20 bases sitting between them. Germline V CDR1 and CDR2: SGHTA, FQGNSA. The CDR3 has 17 residues. CDR3 nucleotide sequence: TGTGCCAGCAGCTTAGCGACGTATGGAACCGTCTTTCGGGAGCTGTTTTTT. This sequence encodes CASSLATYGTVFRELFF.

In this sample, this clonotype turned up a few times. The CDR3 reads CASSLGLLAGGLPDYEQYF. The CDR3 bases are TGTGCCAGCAGCTTAGGTCTACTAGCGGGAGGGCTCCCTGACTACGAGCAGTACTTC. The V call is TRBV11-2, the J call TRBJ2-7; 13 bases line up with TRBD2. Germline CDR1 and CDR2: SGHAT and FQNNGV. The J segment lost 3 bases and the V segment lost 1 base, leaving 12 bases of the junction unmatched. CDR3 size: 19 residues. The full variable domain, its missing parts supplied by reference TRBV11-2 and TRBJ2-7, is EAGVAQSPRYKIIEKRQSVAFWCNPISGHATLYWYQQILGQGPKLLIQFQNNGVVDDSQLPKDRFSAERLKGVDSTLKIQPAKLEDSAVYLCASSLGLLAGGLPDYEQYFGPGTRLTVT.

This sequence joins TRBV4-3 and TRBJ1-1; 7 positions match TRBD1. CDR3 length equals 14 residues. Trimming cost V 1 base and J 9 bases; bases outside gene matches: 8. Per the germline V gene, CDR1 is LGHNA and CDR2 is YSLEER. CDR3 in DNA: TGCGCCAGCAGCCAAGCTCAGGGGGGCAAGCAAGCTTTCTTT. Its protein is CASSQAQGGKQAFF.

This clonotype was seen ten or more times. The chain has TRBV5-6 and TRBJ1-2; 11 bases fit TRBD1. V dropped 7 bases and J dropped 5; count of bases not matched to a gene: 4. Germline CDR1 reads SGHDT; CDR2 reads YYEEEE. The CDR3 is made up of 13 amino acids. In nucleotides, the CDR3 is TGTGCCAGCGCGGGACAGGGGGATTATGGCTACACCTTC. Its protein is CASAGQGDYGYTF.

This clonotype showed up many times. The chain combines TRBV12-3 or TRBV12-4 with TRBJ1-5; a weak D match, TRBD1 (6 bases). CDR3 length equals 13 residues. Trimming removed 5 bases at V and 11 bases at J, with 16 bases between. The CDR3 sequence is CASSPRPSGAQHF. The CDR3 DNA follows: TGTGCCAGCAGTCCTCGACCCTCAGGGGCCCAGCATTTT.

The sample holds many counts of this clonotype. The chain joins TRBV28 to TRBJ2-7; 8 positions match TRBD2. From germline, CDR1 is MDHEN and CDR2 SYDVKM. This CDR3 contains 18 residues. The V segment lost 2 bases and the J segment 3 bases; nucleotides outside the gene matches: 15. Written as DNA, the CDR3 is TGTGCCAGCAGTTTAAGGGGCGGGAGGTCCACTTCTTTCTACGAGCAGTACTTC. It encodes CASSLRGGRSTSFYEQYF.

The chain couples TRBV3-1 to TRBJ2-7; D possibly matches TRBD1 or TRBD2 (5 bases each). CDR3 length equals 16 residues. V lost 3 bases, J lost 1 base, and 16 bases lay in between. Germline V gene sequence: CDR1 LGHDT, CDR2 YNNKEL (reference sequence). The CDR3 DNA is TGTGCCAGCAGCCATACGAGGGGCTTGGGGTCCTACGAGCAGTACTTC. It yields the protein CASSHTRGLGSYEQYF.

A few counts support this clonotype. The chain recombines TRBV6-5 with TRBJ2-1; 8 bases line up with TRBD1. V was clipped by 0 bases and J by 5 bases; unmatched bases: 6. CDR1 is MNHEY and CDR2 is SVGAGI in the germline V gene. The CDR3 runs to 16 residues. The CDR3 sequence: CASSYSLGQGHNEQFF. As DNA, the CDR3 is TGTGCCAGCAGTTACTCGCTCGGACAGGGCCACAATGAGCAGTTCTTC.

This clonotype has more than one count but fewer than ten. This rearrangement joins TRBV28 to TRBJ2-2; 9 bases agree with TRBD2. V trimming: 7 bases; J trimming: 5 bases; junction bases outside the gene matches: 8. Germline CDR1 is MDHEN and CDR2 is SYDVKM. The CDR3 covers 15 residues. The CDR3 nucleotides are TGTGCCAGCAACCTCGGGACTAGCAGTACCGGGGAGCTGTTTTTT. As protein: CASNLGTSSTGELFF.

This clonotype was counted at least ten times. V is TRBV5-1 and J is TRBJ1-1, with D possibly TRBD1 on 5 matching bases. Germline CDR1 is SGHRS and CDR2 is YFSETQ. The V and J ends lost 3 bases and 3 bases respectively, with 9 bases between them. The CDR3 extends over 13 amino acids. The CDR3 reads CASSWGLDTEAFF. DNA for the CDR3: TGCGCCAGCAGCTGGGGCTTGGACACTGAAGCTTTCTTT.

This clonotype was seen repeatedly, ten times or more. The chain has TRBV7-2 and TRBJ2-7; 9 bases are shared with TRBD1. Germline lookup yields CDR1 SGHTA and CDR2 FQGNSA. J was trimmed by 3 bases and V by 4 bases; bases with no gene match: 10. CDR3 length: 16 amino acids. As DNA, the CDR3 is TGTGCCAGCAGCTCGGACCGGGACAGGGCAAACTACGAGCAGTACTTC. Residues: CASSSDRDRANYEQYF.

This clonotype was detected ten times or more. The chain couples TRBV20-1 to TRBJ2-5; 8 positions match TRBD2. The CDR3 loop spans 14 amino acids. Germline values: CDR1 DFQATT, CDR2 SNEGSKA (reference sequence). After removal of 6 bases from V and 9 bases from J, the junction contained 15 bases not matched to a gene. CDR3 sequence (DNA): TGCAGTGCCCTCCCAGCGGGGGTCGGTGGGTCCCAGTACTTC. This encodes CSALPAGVGGSQYF.

The gene calls are TRBV7-6 and TRBJ2-7, with D perhaps matching TRBD1 (5 bases). CDR3 length: 15 residues. V gave up 0 bases and J gave up 6 bases, with 15 bases separating them. The germline gives CDR1 SGHVS, CDR2 FNYEAQ. In DNA, the CDR3 is TGTGCCAGCAGCTTAGCGCCCTTAGGGGTAGGCGAGCAGTACTTC. Amino acids: CASSLAPLGVGEQYF.

This clonotype was counted many times. The chain employs TRBV9 and TRBJ2-2; 10 bases are shared with TRBD2. This CDR3 is 17 amino acids long. The V gene's germline CDR1 is SGDLS and CDR2 YYNGEE. Trimming at V came to 0 bases and at J to 2 bases, leaving 4 bases not matched to a gene. CDR3 in amino acids: CASSVETSGSNTGELFF. The DNA for the CDR3 is TGTGCCAGCAGCGTAGAGACTAGCGGGTCCAACACCGGGGAGCTGTTTTTT.

This clonotype has at least ten counts. The rearrangement joins TRBV15 to TRBJ2-3; 8 bases map to TRBD1. The germline V gene has CDR1 LNHNV and CDR2 YYDKDF (reference sequence). J gave up 7 bases and V 1 base, and 7 bases lay outside the gene matches. The CDR3 runs to 15 residues. The CDR3 here is CATSRGGQGGHTQYF. The CDR3 DNA sequence: TGTGCCACCAGCAGAGGAGGACAGGGTGGGCATACGCAGTATTTT.

This clonotype was counted only a few times. This rearrangement joins TRBV9 to TRBJ2-7; D call uncertain. The CDR3 spans 13 residues. Trimming shortened V by 0 bases and J by 5 bases, and 9 bases separated the two germline ends. Looked up from germline, CDR1 is SGDLS and CDR2 is YYNGEE. In DNA, the CDR3 is TGTGCCAGCAGCGTAGCCGGCAGCCACGAGCAGTACTTC. Its protein is CASSVAGSHEQYF.

The chain carries TRBV20-1 and TRBJ2-7; 9 nucleotides agree with TRBD2. This CDR3 region has 14 residues. V shed 6 bases and J 4 bases; nucleotides not matched to a gene: 10. Germline V CDR1 and CDR2: DFQATT, SNEGSKA (reference sequence). This CDR3 is CSAPGTSGWYEQYF. DNA of the CDR3: TGCAGTGCCCCGGGAACTAGCGGGTGGTACGAGCAGTACTTC.

In its sample, this clonotype was seen many times. V and J are TRBV7-2 and TRBJ2-2; 10 bases align to TRBD2. This CDR3 region has 15 residues. V shed 3 bases, J shed 8 bases, and the junction held 6 bases outside the gene matches. The germline CDR1 and CDR2 sequences are SGHTA and FQGNSA. The CDR3 nucleotides read TGTGCCAGCAGCTTGGCTAGCGGGAGTCCTGGGGAGCTGTTTTTT. This gives the protein CASSLASGSPGELFF.

In this sample, this clonotype turned up many times. The V and J genes are TRBV18 and TRBJ2-7; 11 bases are a match to TRBD1. Germline CDR1 is KGHSH and CDR2 is LQKENI. The CDR3 length is 14 residues. V shed 4 bases, J shed 2 bases, and the junction held 1 base outside the gene matches. The CDR3 coding sequence is TGTGCCAGCTCACGGGACAGGGGGGCCTACGAGCAGTACTTC. Residues: CASSRDRGAYEQYF.

This sequence joins TRBV5-1 and TRBJ2-7; maybe TRBD2 (5 bases). Trimming took off 1 base at V and 1 base at J, with 12 bases between the two ends. The CDR3 covers 15 residues. Germline CDR1 SGHRS, CDR2 YFSETQ. Here the CDR3 reads CASSLLLSGSYEQYF. As DNA, the CDR3 is TGCGCCAGCAGCTTGCTCCTGAGCGGTTCCTACGAGCAGTACTTC.

The table lists this clonotype with many counts. The rearrangement joins TRBV18 to TRBJ2-5, with 14 bases lining up with TRBD2. The CDR3 length is 18 residues. Germline loops: CDR1 KGHSH, CDR2 LQKENI. Unmatched junction bases numbered 7, after V lost 3 bases and J lost 1 base. CDR3 DNA: TGTGCCAGCTCACCCTCGGGACTAGCGGGGGCTATCCAAGAGACCCAGTACTTC. Translation gives CASSPSGLAGAIQETQYF.

In this sample, this clonotype turned up many times. The chain has TRBV10-3 and TRBJ2-2, with D unclear. CDR3 length: 12 residues. Between the trimmed V and J ends, which lost 6 bases and 5 bases, there was a span of 7 bases. CDR1 is ENHRY and CDR2 is SYGVKD in the germline V gene. CDR3 sequence: CAIRGSTGELFF. The CDR3 bases are TGTGCCATCAGGGGAAGTACCGGGGAGCTGTTTTTT.

The V gene is TRBV28, the J gene TRBJ1-2; D call uncertain. The V and J ends lost 5 bases and 2 bases respectively, with 12 bases between them. The CDR3 consists of 14 residues. The germline V gene has CDR1 MDHEN and CDR2 SYDVKM. CDR3 sequence (DNA): TGTGCCAGCAGTGCTCATAGACGGAACTATGGCTACACCTTC. Translation gives CASSAHRRNYGYTF.

This clonotype was recorded a few times. This sequence joins TRBV5-1 and TRBJ2-4; D might be TRBD2 (6 bases). The length of the CDR3 is 17 residues. Trimming stripped 2 bases from V and 0 bases from J, with 15 bases between. Germline loops: CDR1 SGHRS, CDR2 YFSETQ. The CDR3 reads CASSFVRPGEAKNIQYF. The CDR3 DNA follows: TGCGCCAGCAGCTTTGTCCGGCCGGGGGAAGCCAAAAACATTCAGTACTTC.

This clonotype showed up many times. The chain combines TRBV28 with TRBJ2-1, with 11 nucleotides matching TRBD2. J gave up 6 bases and V 5 bases, and 18 bases lay outside the gene matches. There are 19 residues in the CDR3. Germline values: CDR1 MDHEN, CDR2 SYDVKM. Here the CDR3 DNA reads TGTGCCAGCAGTACAATATATCGGGAACTAGCGGGAGCGTCCAATGAGCAGTTCTTC. Translated, it gives CASSTIYRELAGASNEQFF.

This clonotype has at least ten counts. Sequence at one end of the junction differs from germline and may be a read error. The chain employs TRBV7-7 and TRBJ2-5; D possibly corresponds to TRBD2 (5 bases). The CDR3 spans 13 residues. Per germline, CDR1 SSHAT and CDR2 FNYEAQ (reference sequence). CDR3 DNA sequence: TGTGCTAGCAGCTTAGTATCAGAGGGGACCCAGTACTTC. As protein: CASSLVSEGTQYF.

This clonotype was seen repeatedly, ten times or more. The V and J genes are TRBV7-8 and TRBJ1-2; 9 nucleotides line up with TRBD1. Germline assignment: CDR1 SGHVS and CDR2 FQNEAQ. CDR3 length: 13 amino acids. V lost 5 bases and J lost 8; bases outside the gene matches: 6. CDR3 in DNA: TGTGCCAGCAGCCCCGGACAGGGGATCGGCTACACCTTC. Its protein product is CASSPGQGIGYTF. Complete variable domain (other parts from reference TRBV7-8 and TRBJ1-2): GAGVSQSPRYKVAKRGQDVALRCDPISGHVSLFWYQQALGQGPEFLTYFQNEAQLDKSGLPSDRFFAERPEGSVSTLKIQRTQQEDSAVYLCASSPGQGIGYTFGSGTRLTVV.

This clonotype was counted ten times or more. The chain has TRBV7-2 and TRBJ1-5, with unresolved D. The V gene lost 6 bases and the J gene lost 0 bases, with 6 bases spanning the gap. CDR1 is SGHTA, CDR2 FQGNSA, per germline. The CDR3 consists of 13 residues. As DNA, the CDR3 is TGTGCCAGCAGACCAGGTAGCAATCAGCCCCAGCATTTT. Translation gives CASRPGSNQPQHF.